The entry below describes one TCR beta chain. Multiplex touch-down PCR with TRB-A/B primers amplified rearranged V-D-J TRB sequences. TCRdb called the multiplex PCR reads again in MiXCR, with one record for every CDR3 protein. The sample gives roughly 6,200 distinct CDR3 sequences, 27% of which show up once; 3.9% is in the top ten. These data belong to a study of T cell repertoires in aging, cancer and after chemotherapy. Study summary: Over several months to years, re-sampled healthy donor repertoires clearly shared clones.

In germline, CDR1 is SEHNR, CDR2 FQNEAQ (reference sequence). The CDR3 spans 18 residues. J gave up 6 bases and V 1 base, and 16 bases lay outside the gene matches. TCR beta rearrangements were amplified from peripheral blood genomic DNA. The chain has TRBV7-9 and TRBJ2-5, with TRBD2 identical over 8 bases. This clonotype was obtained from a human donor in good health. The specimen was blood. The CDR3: CASSLGGSGSQTGKTQYF. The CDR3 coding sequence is TGTGCCAGCAGCTTAGGGGGAAGCGGGAGTCAAACGGGGAAGACCCAGTACTTC.